This T cell receptor (beta chain) originates from a study of cytomegalovirus exposure and HLA in healthy donors. Only in-frame clones appear in the TCRdb table, and some are missing; sequencing was by immunoSEQ multiplex PCR. The repertoire holds about 120,000 clones, with under 90% as singletons. Germline CDR1 and CDR2: MNHNS and SASEGT. The CDR3 consists of 15 residues. With 7 bases removed from V and 0 bases from J, the gap between germline ends came to 16 bases. The specimen sequenced was PBMCs. The TCR was taken from a young woman in good health and CMV-seronegative. The chain carries TRBV6-1 and TRBJ2-7, with D perhaps matching TRBD2 (6 bases). The DNA for the CDR3 is TGTGCCAGCATCCCGTTGCTGGGGGGCTCCTACGAGCAGTACTTC. This translates into CASIPLLGGSYEQYF.